The sequence of this TCR beta chain was determined in a study of T cell changes during pregnancy in multiple sclerosis. V was clipped by 8 bases and J by 1 base, with 11 bases between them. In germline, CDR1 is MNHNS, CDR2 SASEGT. The CDR3 has 13 amino acids. Method: immunoSEQ multiplex PCR; TCRdb's copy keeps in-frame clones and lacks some. Among fewer than 95,000 clones listed, 94% were seen once. The material was peripheral blood, obtained in the third trimester of pregnancy. This receptor was taken from a female donor with multiple sclerosis, enrolled in a pregnancy study. The chain recombines TRBV6-1 with TRBJ2-5; D gene uncertain. CDR3 bases: TGTGCCAGCTTCACCGAGGTCCAAGAGACCCAGTACTTC. Translated: CASFTEVQETQYF.